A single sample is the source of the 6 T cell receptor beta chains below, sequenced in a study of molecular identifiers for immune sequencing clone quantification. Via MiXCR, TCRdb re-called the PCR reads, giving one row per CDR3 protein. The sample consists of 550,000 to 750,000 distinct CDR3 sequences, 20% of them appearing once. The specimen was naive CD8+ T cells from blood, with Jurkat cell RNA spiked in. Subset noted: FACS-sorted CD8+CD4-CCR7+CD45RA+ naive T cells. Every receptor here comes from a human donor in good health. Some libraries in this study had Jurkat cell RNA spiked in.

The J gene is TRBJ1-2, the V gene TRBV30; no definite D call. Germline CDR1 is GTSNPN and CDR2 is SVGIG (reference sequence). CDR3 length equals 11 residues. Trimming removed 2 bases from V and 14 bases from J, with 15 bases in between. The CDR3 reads CAWSSTQVATF. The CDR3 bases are TGTGCCTGGAGTTCGACCCAAGTGGCGACCTTC.

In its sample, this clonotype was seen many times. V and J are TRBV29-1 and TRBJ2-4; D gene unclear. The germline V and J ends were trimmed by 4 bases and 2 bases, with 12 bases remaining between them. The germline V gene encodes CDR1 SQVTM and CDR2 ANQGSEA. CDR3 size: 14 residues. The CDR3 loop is CSVASEYSKNIQYF. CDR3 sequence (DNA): TGCAGCGTTGCGTCAGAGTACTCCAAAAACATTCAGTACTTC.

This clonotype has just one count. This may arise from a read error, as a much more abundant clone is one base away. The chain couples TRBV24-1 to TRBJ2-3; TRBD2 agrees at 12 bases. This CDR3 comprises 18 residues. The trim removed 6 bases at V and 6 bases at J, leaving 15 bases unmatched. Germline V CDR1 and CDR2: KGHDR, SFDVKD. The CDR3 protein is CATSNYGLAGTEADTQYF. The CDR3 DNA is TGTGCCACCAGTAATTACGGACTAGCGGGGACAGAGGCGGATACGCAGTATTTT.

The CDR3 spells CASNSNEKLFF. The CDR3 DNA follows: TGTGCCAGCAATTCCAATGAAAAACTGTTTTTT. The V call is TRBV6-2 or TRBV6-3, the J call TRBJ1-4; D not resolved. This CDR3 region has 11 residues. Germline CDR1 is MNHEY and CDR2 is SVGEGT. Trimming shortened V by 7 bases and J by 5 bases, and 5 bases separated the two germline ends.

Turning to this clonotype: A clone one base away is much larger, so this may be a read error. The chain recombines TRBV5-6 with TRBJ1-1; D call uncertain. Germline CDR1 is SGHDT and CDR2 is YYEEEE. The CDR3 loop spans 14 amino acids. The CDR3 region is CASGLANENTEAFF. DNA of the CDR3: TGTGCCAGCGGCTTGGCTAATGAGAACACTGAAGCTTTCTTT. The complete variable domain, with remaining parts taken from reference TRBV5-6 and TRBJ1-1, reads DAGVTQSPTHLIKTRGQQVTLRCSPKSGHDTVSWYQQALGQGPQFIFQYYEEEERQRGNFPDRFSGHQFPNYSSELNVNALLLGDSALYLCASGLANENTEAFFGQGTRLTVV.

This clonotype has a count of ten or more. The CDR3 bases are TGTGCCAGCAGCTTAGCAGGGGGCTCGGGTGAAAAACTGTTTTTT. Translation gives CASSLAGGSGEKLFF. The chain is built from TRBV7-9 and TRBJ1-4, with TRBD1 matching 7 bases. The CDR3 extends over 15 amino acids. The ends lost 0 bases at V and 7 bases at J; junction bases unmatched: 5. Germline loops: CDR1 SEHNR, CDR2 FQNEAQ (reference sequence).